The rows below give T cell receptor beta chains drawn from one sample of a study of blood T cell repertoires in COVID-19. Generated by immunoSEQ multiplex PCR, the TCRdb table keeps only in-frame clones and is missing some. Of 150,000 to 200,000 clones listed, roughly 84% are singletons. Sequencing was carried out using PBMCs or T cells enriched from blood (not recorded which). These receptors originate from a woman aged 45-59 years who had recovered from COVID-19. Each CDR3 is given with its conserved first and last residue. Each record gives: CDR3 protein, CDR3 DNA, D gene, clone size, J gene, V gene. The D gene is left open where the match is weak. Clone size, where shown, is once, few, many, or a class for clones that have expanded.

cdr3_aa: CASRLLDIADSPLHF; cdr3_nt: TGTGCCAGCAGACTATTGGACATCGCTGATTCACCCCTCCACTTT; d_call: .; clone_size: .; j_call: TRBJ1-6; v_call: TRBV11-1
cdr3_aa: CASSLVGTGEETQYF; cdr3_nt: TGCGCCAGCAGCTTGGTCGGGACAGGGGAAGAGACCCAGTACTTC; d_call: TRBD1; clone_size: .; j_call: TRBJ2-5; v_call: TRBV5-1
cdr3_aa: CASSLSGLAKNIQYF; cdr3_nt: TGTGCCAGCAGCTTGAGCGGTTTAGCCAAAAACATTCAGTACTTC; d_call: .; clone_size: once; j_call: TRBJ2-4; v_call: TRBV5-4
cdr3_aa: CASSHLGQNEKLFF; cdr3_nt: TGTGCCAGCAGCCACTTGGGACAGAATGAAAAACTGTTTTTT; d_call: TRBD1; clone_size: .; j_call: TRBJ1-4; v_call: TRBV3-1/TRBV3-2
cdr3_aa: CASSPQGSYNEQFF; cdr3_nt: TGTGCCAGCAGCCCACAGGGTTCCTACAATGAGCAGTTCTTC; d_call: .; clone_size: .; j_call: TRBJ2-1; v_call: TRBV11-2
cdr3_aa: CAISDPGASELFF; cdr3_nt: TGTGCCATCAGTGACCCAGGGGCCAGCGAGCTGTTTTTT; d_call: .; clone_size: .; j_call: TRBJ2-2; v_call: TRBV10-3
cdr3_aa: CASSLVDRGPQYGYTF; cdr3_nt: TGTGCCAGCAGCTTAGTCGACAGGGGGCCTCAGTATGGCTACACCTTC; d_call: TRBD1; clone_size: .; j_call: TRBJ1-2; v_call: TRBV7-9
cdr3_aa: CASSFREYEQYF; cdr3_nt: TGTGCCAGCAGTTTTCGGGAATACGAGCAGTACTTC; d_call: .; clone_size: .; j_call: TRBJ2-7; v_call: TRBV28
cdr3_aa: CASSTRDRARNTIYF; cdr3_nt: TGTGCCAGTAGTACCCGAGACAGGGCCCGAAACACCATATATTTT; d_call: TRBD1; clone_size: .; j_call: TRBJ1-3; v_call: TRBV19
cdr3_aa: CASSSTRNTEAFF; cdr3_nt: TGTGCCAGCAGCTCTACCCGGAACACTGAAGCTTTCTTT; d_call: .; clone_size: .; j_call: TRBJ1-1; v_call: TRBV7-2
cdr3_aa: CSVEGLAGENEQFF; cdr3_nt: TGCAGCGTGGAGGGACTAGCGGGAGAAAATGAGCAGTTCTTC; d_call: TRBD2; clone_size: .; j_call: TRBJ2-1; v_call: TRBV29-1
cdr3_aa: CASSFKRELANEQFF; cdr3_nt: TGTGCCAGCAGCTTTAAGCGGGAGTTGGCCAATGAGCAGTTCTTC; d_call: TRBD2; clone_size: .; j_call: TRBJ2-1; v_call: TRBV5-8
cdr3_aa: CATSRGQGARTEAFF; cdr3_nt: TGTGCCACCAGCAGGGGACAGGGGGCGCGAACTGAAGCTTTCTTT; d_call: TRBD1; clone_size: .; j_call: TRBJ1-1; v_call: TRBV15
cdr3_aa: CASSYSSQTEAFF; cdr3_nt: TGTGCCAGCAGTTACTCCTCACAGACTGAAGCTTTCTTT; d_call: .; clone_size: .; j_call: TRBJ1-1; v_call: TRBV6-5